This T cell receptor (beta chain) was sequenced in a study of T cells after yellow fever vaccination (dated by TCRdb to about 2019). Notes on the research overall: The SMART-Seq v4 Ultra Low Input RNA kit was used to prepare libraries from fractions with low cell numbers. To follow T-cell clones before and after both primary and booster YFV17D yellow fever vaccination, bulk TCR alpha and beta repertoires underwent longitudinal sequencing. Blood was collected at multiple timepoints before and after primary and secondary immunization, and bulk PBMC replicates and cell subsets were isolated. The cohort comprised two healthy male donors, one aged 18 to 29 and one aged 30 to 39 years.

Study-wide conclusions, independent of this receptor: A small fraction of clonotypes appeared in both the CD4 and CD8 compartments, likely as a result of convergent recombination. The secondary T-cell response was found to be weaker but faster than the primary response, with a peak reached on day 5 rather than on day 15. After the booster, most of the clones that had expanded following primary vaccination were detected again (just under 97% of CD4 and 80% to 90% of CD8), which suggests that memory was broadly maintained. Computational filtering was required because FACS-sorted repertoires could contain abundant contaminating clonotypes from the bulk population. Because only two donors were included in the study, the extent to which the findings can be generalized is limited.

From the cysteine through the phenylalanine, the CDR3 covers 16 amino acids. The only DNA kept is the CDR3, 48 bases in frame from the first base. Trimming removed 3 bases from V and 1 base from J; the gene matches leave 6 bases unexplained. According to the germline V gene, CDR1 reads SNHLY and CDR2 reads FYNNEI. TCR cDNA was synthesized by 5'RACE template switching, which introduced a universal primer site and unique molecular identifiers. Priming of cDNA synthesis was performed from both the TCR alpha and TCR beta constant segments. Two PCR steps were used to amplify libraries, with sample barcodes and sequencing adapters being added in the second step. Libraries were sequenced on Illumina HiSeq 2500 (2x100 bp) or NovaSeq (2x150 bp). From the authors' description of their analysis: MIGEC handled demultiplexing of reads and collapsing into UMI consensus sequences, while MiXCR performed V(D)J alignment. Clonotypes responding to the vaccine were identified with edgeR on replicate PBMC samples, with the criteria of FDR below 0.01 and a log2 fold change above 5 up to day 15. Each bulk clonotype was labeled CD4 or CD8 based on which sequenced repertoire, CD4 or CD8, contained the clonotype at higher abundance. TCRdb trimmed public reads at Q25 via fastp, called clones via MiXCR and kept in-frame beta chains. CDR3 protein sequences are deduplicated, and each keeps its most common genes and DNA. TCRdb assigned the V and J calls; the authors' analysis was not used. The sample contains 450,000 to 600,000 distinct CDR3 sequences, about 13% of them found a single time. Clones ranked in the top ten supply roughly an eighth of the sample.

What this sample's treatment or condition label stands for: live attenuated yellow fever vaccine strain. At each blood-draw timepoint, two biological replicates of bulk PBMCs were obtained. PBMCs were isolated from peripheral blood using a standard Ficoll-Paque protocol. RNA was extracted with TriZol from bulk PBMCs, CD4 and CD8 fractions, and dextramer-positive and dextramer-negative fractions. This clonotype turned up a few times. The antigen this receptor binds is unknown. No quality values exist for individual bases; no much larger clone is one base distant. The sample consisted of PBMCs, taken on the day of the yellow fever booster vaccination. The receptor comes from a man between 25 and 39 years old who received the YFV17D yellow fever vaccine. In this chain, TRBV2 is recombined with TRBJ2-3, with 8 bases matching TRBD2. The CDR3 is CASSENSGAGTDTQYF. The nucleotides are TGTGCCAGCAGTGAGAATAGCGGGGCCGGCACAGATACGCAGTATTTT.